Sequencing of this T cell receptor (beta chain) was carried out in a study of chemoradiotherapy in HPV16-positive cancers. Here immunoSEQ multiplex PCR was the method, and the copy in TCRdb shows in-frame clones only, minus some. The table records about 35,000 clones, around 92% of them present only once. The CDR3 extends over 12 amino acids. V gave up 4 bases and J gave up 3 bases, with 9 bases separating them. Germline loops: CDR1 GTSNPN, CDR2 SVGIG (reference sequence). In this sample, this clone turned up a few times. This TCR derives from a human donor with HPV-associated anogenital cancer. The source material was blood, sampled from a patient who underwent chemoradiotherapy. The rearrangement joins TRBV30 to TRBJ1-1, with D hard to call. The CDR3 region is CAWTVHYTEAFF. In nucleotides, the CDR3 is TGTGCCTGGACGGTGCATTACACTGAAGCTTTCTTT.